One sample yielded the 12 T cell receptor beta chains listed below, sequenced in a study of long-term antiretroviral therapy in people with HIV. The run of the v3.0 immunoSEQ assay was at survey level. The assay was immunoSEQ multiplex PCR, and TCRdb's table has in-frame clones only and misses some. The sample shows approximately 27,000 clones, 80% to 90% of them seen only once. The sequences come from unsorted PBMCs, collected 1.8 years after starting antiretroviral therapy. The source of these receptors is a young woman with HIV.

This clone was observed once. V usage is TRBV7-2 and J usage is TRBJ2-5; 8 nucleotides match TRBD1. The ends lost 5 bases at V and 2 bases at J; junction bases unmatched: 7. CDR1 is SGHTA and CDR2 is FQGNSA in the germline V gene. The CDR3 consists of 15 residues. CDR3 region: CASSKGQGSQETQYF. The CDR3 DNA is TGTGCCAGCAGCAAAGGACAGGGATCACAAGAGACCCAGTACTTC.

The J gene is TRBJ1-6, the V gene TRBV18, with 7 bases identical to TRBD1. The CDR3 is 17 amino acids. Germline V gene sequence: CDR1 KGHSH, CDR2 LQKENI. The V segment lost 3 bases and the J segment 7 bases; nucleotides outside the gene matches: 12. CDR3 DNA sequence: TGTGCCAGCTCACCGCCGGGACAGTCCGGAGGGAATTCACCCCTCCACTTT. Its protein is CASSPPGQSGGNSPLHF.

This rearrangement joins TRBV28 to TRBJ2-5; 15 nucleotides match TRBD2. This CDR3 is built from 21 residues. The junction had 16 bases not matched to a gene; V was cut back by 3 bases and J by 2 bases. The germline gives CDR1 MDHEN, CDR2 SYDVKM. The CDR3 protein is CASSFSRTSGRAGHSQETQYF. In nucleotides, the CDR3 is TGTGCCAGCAGTTTTTCCCGGACTAGCGGGAGGGCCGGCCACTCTCAAGAGACCCAGTACTTC.

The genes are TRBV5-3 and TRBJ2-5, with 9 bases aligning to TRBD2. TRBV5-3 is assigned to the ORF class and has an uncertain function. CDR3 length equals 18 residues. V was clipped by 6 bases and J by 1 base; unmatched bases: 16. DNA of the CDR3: TGTGCCAGAAACCGTCTCTTGAGAGAGCGGGAGGCCCAAGAGACCCAGTACTTC. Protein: CARNRLLREREAQETQYF.

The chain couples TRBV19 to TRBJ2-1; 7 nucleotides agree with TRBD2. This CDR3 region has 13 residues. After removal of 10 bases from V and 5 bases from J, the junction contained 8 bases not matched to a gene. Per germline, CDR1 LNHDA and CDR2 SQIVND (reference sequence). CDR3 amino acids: CAIDTGGNNEQFF. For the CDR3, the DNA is TGTGCCATAGATACGGGAGGCAACAATGAGCAGTTCTTC.

CDR3: CASTRGGTYGYTF. The DNA for the CDR3 is TGTGCCAGCACCCGGGGAGGGACCTATGGCTACACCTTC. The chain recombines TRBV6-6 with TRBJ1-2, with D perhaps TRBD1 (5 bases). Trimming removed 7 bases from V and 4 bases from J, with 13 bases in between. The length of the CDR3 is 13 residues. CDR1 and CDR2 from the germline V gene are MNHNY and SVGAGI (reference sequence).

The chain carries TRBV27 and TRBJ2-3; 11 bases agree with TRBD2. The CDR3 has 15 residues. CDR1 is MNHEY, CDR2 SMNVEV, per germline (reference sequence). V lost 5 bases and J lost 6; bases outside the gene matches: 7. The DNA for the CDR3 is TGTGCCAGCAGTAGACTAGCGGGAAGCGGGGATACGCAGTATTTT. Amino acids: CASSRLAGSGDTQYF.

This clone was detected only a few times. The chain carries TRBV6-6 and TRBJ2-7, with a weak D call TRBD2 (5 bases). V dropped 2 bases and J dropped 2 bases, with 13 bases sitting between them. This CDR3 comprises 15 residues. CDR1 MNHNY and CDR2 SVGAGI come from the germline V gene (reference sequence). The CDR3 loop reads CASSYARARTYEQYF. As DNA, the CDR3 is TGTGCCAGCAGTTACGCGAGGGCGCGGACCTACGAGCAGTACTTC.

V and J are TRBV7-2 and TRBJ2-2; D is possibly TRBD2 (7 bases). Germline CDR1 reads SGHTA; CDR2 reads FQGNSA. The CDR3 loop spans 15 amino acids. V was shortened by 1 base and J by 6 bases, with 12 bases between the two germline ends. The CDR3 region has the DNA TGTGCCAGCAGCTTAGTGGGGGGGGGCGCCGGGGAGCTGTTTTTT. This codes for CASSLVGGGAGELFF.

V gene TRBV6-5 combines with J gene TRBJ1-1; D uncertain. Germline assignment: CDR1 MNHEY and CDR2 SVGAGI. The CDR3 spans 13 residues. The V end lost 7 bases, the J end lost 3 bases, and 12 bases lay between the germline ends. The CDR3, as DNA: TGTGCCAGCACCCGCGTCCGCGACACTGAAGCTTTCTTT. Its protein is CASTRVRDTEAFF.

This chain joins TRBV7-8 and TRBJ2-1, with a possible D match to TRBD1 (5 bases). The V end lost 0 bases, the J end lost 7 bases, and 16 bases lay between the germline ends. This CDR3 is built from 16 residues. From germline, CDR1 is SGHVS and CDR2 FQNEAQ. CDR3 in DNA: TGTGCCAGCAGCTTAGCGCGGCAGGGCAATTTGAATGAGCAGTTCTTC. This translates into CASSLARQGNLNEQFF.

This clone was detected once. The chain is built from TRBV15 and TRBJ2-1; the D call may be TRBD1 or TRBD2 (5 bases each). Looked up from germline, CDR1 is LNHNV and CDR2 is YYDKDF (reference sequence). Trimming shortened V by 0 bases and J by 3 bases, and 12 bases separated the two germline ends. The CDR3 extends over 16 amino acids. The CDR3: CATSREIGTDYNEQFF. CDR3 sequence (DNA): TGTGCCACCAGCAGAGAGATCGGGACCGACTACAATGAGCAGTTCTTC.